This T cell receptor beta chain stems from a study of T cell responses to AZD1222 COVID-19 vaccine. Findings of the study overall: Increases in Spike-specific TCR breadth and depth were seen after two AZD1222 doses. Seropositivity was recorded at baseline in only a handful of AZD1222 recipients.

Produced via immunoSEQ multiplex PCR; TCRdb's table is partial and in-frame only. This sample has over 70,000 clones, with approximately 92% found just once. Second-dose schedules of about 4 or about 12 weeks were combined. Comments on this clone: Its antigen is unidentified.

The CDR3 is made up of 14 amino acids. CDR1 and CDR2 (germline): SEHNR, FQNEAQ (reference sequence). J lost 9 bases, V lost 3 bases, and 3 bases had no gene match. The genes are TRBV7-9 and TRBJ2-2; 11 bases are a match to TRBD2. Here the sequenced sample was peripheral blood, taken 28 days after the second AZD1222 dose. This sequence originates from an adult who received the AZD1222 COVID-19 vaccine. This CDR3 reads CASSFSSGRRELFF. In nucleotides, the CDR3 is TGTGCCAGCAGCTTTTCTAGCGGGAGGAGGGAGCTGTTTTTT.